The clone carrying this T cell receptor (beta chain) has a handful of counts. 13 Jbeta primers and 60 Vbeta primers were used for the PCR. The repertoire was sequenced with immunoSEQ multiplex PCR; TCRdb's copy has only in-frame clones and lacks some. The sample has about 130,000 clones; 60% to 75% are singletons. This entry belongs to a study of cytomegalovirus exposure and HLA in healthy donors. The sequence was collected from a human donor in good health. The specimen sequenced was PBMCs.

The CDR3 region is CASSLPGTAMNTEAFF. DNA for the CDR3: TGTGCCAGCAGCTTACCCGGGACAGCGATGAACACTGAAGCTTTCTTT. The chain carries TRBV5-4 and TRBJ1-1; 7 bases align to TRBD1. V was clipped by 2 bases and J by 0 bases; unmatched bases: 7. This CDR3 contains 16 residues. Germline lookup yields CDR1 SGHNT and CDR2 YYREEE (reference sequence).